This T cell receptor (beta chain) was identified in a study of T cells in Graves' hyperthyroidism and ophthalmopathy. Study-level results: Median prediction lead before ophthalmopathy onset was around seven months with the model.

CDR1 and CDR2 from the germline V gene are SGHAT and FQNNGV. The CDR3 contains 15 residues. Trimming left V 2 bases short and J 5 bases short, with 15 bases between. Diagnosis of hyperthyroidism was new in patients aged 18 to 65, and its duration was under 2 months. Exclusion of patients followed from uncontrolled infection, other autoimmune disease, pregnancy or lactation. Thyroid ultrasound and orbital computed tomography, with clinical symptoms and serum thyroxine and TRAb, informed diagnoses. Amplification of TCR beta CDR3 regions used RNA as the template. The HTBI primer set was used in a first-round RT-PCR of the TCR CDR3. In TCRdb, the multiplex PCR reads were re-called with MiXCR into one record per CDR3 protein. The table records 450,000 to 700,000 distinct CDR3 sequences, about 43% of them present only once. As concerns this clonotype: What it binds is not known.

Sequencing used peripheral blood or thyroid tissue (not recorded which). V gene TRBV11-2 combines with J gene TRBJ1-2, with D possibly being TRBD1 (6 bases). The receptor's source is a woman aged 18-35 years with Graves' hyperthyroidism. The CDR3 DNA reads TGTGCCAGCAGCTTAATTCCCGACAGGAATTATGGCTACACCTTC. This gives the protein CASSLIPDRNYGYTF.